This paragraph reports one TCR beta chain. These data come from a study of T cells in Graves' hyperthyroidism and ophthalmopathy. On the study more broadly: The authors collected peripheral blood at initial diagnosis, before any treatment.

Amplified TCR beta CDR3 regions derived from RNA transcripts. In the first-round RT-PCR of the TCR CDR3, the HTBI primer set was used. One entry per CDR3 protein results from TCRdb running MiXCR on the multiplex PCR reads. Altogether around 290,000 distinct CDR3 sequences are present, about a sixth being singletons, with the ten largest covering approximately 60%. This clonotype was sampled from a woman aged 55-69 years with Graves' ophthalmopathy. The sample was blood.

In DNA, the CDR3 is TGTGCCAGCAGTTGGGGACAGCTAAACTATGGCTACACCTTC. Protein product: CASSWGQLNYGYTF. The chain recombines TRBV6-1 with TRBJ1-2; 7 bases are shared with TRBD1. Trimming took 5 bases from V and 2 from J; bases not matched to a gene: 5. The germline V gene encodes CDR1 MNHNS and CDR2 SASEGT. This CDR3 region has 14 residues.